Listed below are T cell receptor beta chains from one sample, sequenced in a study of cytomegalovirus exposure and HLA in healthy donors. Profiled with immunoSEQ multiplex PCR; TCRdb holds only in-frame clones, not every one. This sample has 200,000 to 250,000 clones, with around four fifths found just once. Sample: PBMCs. The source of these receptors is a boy younger than 10 in good health and CMV-seronegative. The CDR3 runs from the conserved cysteine through the conserved F or W.

V | CDR3
TRBV30 | CAWQRTVNTEAFF
TRBV27 | CASRAGINNSPLHF
TRBV7-6 | CASSQLADTQYF
TRBV5-5 | CASSPHDGYTF
TRBV5-1 | CASSLGSGGVDYNYGYTF
TRBV5-1 | CASSLGPDRVSYEQYF
TRBV6-1 | CASSEGPGGYTF
TRBV7-2 | CASSSLAGGPRGRELFF
TRBV4-1 | CASSRIQGGTEAFF
TRBV6-5 | CASSYAGTEGTDTQYF
TRBV4-1 | CASSQVNRGLDEQYF
TRBV4-1 | CASSQVPGYEQYF
TRBV12-1 | CASSYGTGGGQPQHF
TRBV2 | CASSEGGYGYTF
TRBV19 | CASSILHGINSASYEQYF
TRBV6-6 | CATRSPGSEQYF
TRBV27 | CASSTGQGGGYTF
TRBV18 | CASSPPEGLPYEQYF
TRBV5-4 | CASSDRRLAGYYNEQFF
TRBV27 | CASSLGAITGGRSQPQHF
TRBV19 | CASSSTGVLNGYTF
TRBV12-5 | CASGDRTTNTGELFF
TRBV27 | CASSYGPAGPYEQYF
TRBV5-1 | CASSLRASGESYNEQFF
TRBV6-5 | CASTLLGSYEQYF
TRBV19 | CASTSSQGGYQPQHF